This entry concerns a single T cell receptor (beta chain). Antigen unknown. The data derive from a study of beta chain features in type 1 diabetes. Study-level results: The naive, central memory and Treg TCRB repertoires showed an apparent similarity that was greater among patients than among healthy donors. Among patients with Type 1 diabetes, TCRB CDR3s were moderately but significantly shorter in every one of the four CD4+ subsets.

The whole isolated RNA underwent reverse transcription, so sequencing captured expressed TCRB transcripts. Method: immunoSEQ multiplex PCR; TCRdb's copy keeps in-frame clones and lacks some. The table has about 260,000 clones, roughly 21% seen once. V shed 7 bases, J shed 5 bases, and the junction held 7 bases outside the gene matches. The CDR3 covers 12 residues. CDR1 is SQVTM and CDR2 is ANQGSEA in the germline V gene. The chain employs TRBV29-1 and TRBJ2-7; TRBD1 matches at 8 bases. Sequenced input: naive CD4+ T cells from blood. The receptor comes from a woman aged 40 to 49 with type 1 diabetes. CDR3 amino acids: CSAARQGNEQYF. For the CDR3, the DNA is TGCAGCGCCGCCAGACAGGGGAACGAGCAGTACTTC.